This is a list of T cell receptor beta chains from one sample in a study of T cell repertoires in cytomegalovirus infection. TCRdb reprocessed the reads via MiXCR and lists one record per CDR3 protein. The sample holds approximately 750,000 distinct CDR3 sequences, 35% seen once. The sample was PBMCs. These receptors came from a human donor in good health (CMV status not recorded). Some clones in this sample may be carry-over from other donors' samples. The CDR3 runs from the conserved cysteine through the conserved F or W. Each record gives: clone size, V gene, D gene, J gene, CDR3 protein, CDR3 DNA. The D gene is left open where the match is weak. Some rows have no size entry. The others give once, few or many, or a class for an expanded clone.

.,TRBV6-2/TRBV6-3,.,TRBJ2-7,CASSGNQRWLRDYEQYF,TGTGCCAGCTCCGGGAACCAGCGGTGGTTGAGGGACTACGAGCAGTACTTC
few,TRBV12-3/TRBV12-4,.,TRBJ2-1,CASRVTREKFF,TGTGCCAGCAGAGTCACTCGGGAGAAGTTCTTC
few,TRBV7-6,TRBD1,TRBJ2-1,CASSLRRPRQGGDEQFF,TGTGCCAGCAGCTTAAGGCGCCCGAGACAGGGGGGCGATGAGCAGTTCTTC
few,TRBV9,.,TRBJ1-2,CASSVAQSPKGAYGYTF,TGTGCCAGCAGCGTAGCCCAGTCACCGAAGGGAGCCTATGGCTACACCTTC
.,TRBV25-1,TRBD2,TRBJ2-7,CASVDGTKDEQYF,TGTGCCAGCGTAGACGGGACTAAGGACGAGCAGTACTTC
.,TRBV28,.,TRBJ1-5,CASTLGGASNQPQHF,TGTGCCAGCACCCTAGGAGGGGCTAGCAATCAGCCCCAGCATTTT
few,TRBV5-6,TRBD1,TRBJ2-1,CASSFGTGGRRGYNEQFF,TGTGCCAGCAGCTTTGGGACAGGCGGACGGAGGGGGTACAATGAGCAGTTCTTC
.,TRBV20-1,.,TRBJ2-1,CSAHGLDNEQFF,TGCAGTGCCCACGGGTTGGACAATGAGCAGTTCTTC
.,TRBV7-8,.,TRBJ2-5,CASSFSRDKEETQYF,TGTGCCAGCAGCTTCAGCCGGGACAAAGAAGAGACCCAGTACTTC
.,TRBV7-8,.,TRBJ1-1,CASSRVRVTEAFF,TGTGCCAGCAGCAGAGTAAGGGTCACTGAAGCTTTCTTT
.,TRBV20-1,.,TRBJ2-7,CSARELEGGWYEQYF,TGCAGTGCTAGAGAGCTAGAGGGAGGATGGTACGAGCAGTACTTC
.,TRBV9,TRBD1,TRBJ2-3,CASQGDPDTQYF,TGTGCCAGCCAGGGGGACCCAGATACGCAGTATTTT
many,TRBV6-1,.,TRBJ1-5,CASSERANQPQHF,TGTGCCAGCAGTGAAAGGGCTAATCAGCCCCAGCATTTT
few,TRBV20-1,TRBD2,TRBJ2-2,CSARLAGGNTGELFF,TGCAGTGCTAGACTAGCGGGAGGCAACACCGGGGAGCTGTTTTTT
.,TRBV19,TRBD2,TRBJ2-1,CASTVGEGREQFF,TGTGCCAGTACTGTGGGGGAGGGCCGGGAGCAGTTCTTC
few,TRBV7-8,.,TRBJ1-2,CASSLRGQARDYGYTF,TGTGCCAGCAGCCTAAGAGGCCAGGCAAGGGACTATGGCTACACCTTC
.,TRBV28,TRBD2,TRBJ2-1,CATLAGSSYNEQFF,TGTGCCACTCTAGCGGGCAGCTCCTACAATGAGCAGTTCTTC
few,TRBV7-9,.,TRBJ1-1,CASSPTQGWTEAFF,TGTGCCAGCAGCCCCACCCAGGGGTGGACTGAAGCTTTCTTT
.,TRBV5-6,.,TRBJ1-2,CASSLTGILYGYTF,TGTGCCAGCAGCTTAACAGGGATTCTTTATGGCTACACCTTC
.,TRBV11-2,TRBD2,TRBJ2-1,CASSLTTGTSDEQFF,TGTGCCAGCAGCCTGACCACCGGGACTAGCGATGAGCAGTTCTTC
few,TRBV28,TRBD2,TRBJ2-3,CASSLSGGSLSTDTQYF,TGTGCCAGCAGTTTATCGGGGGGTAGCCTTAGCACAGATACGCAGTATTTT
.,TRBV3-1,.,TRBJ2-7,CASSQFVSYEQYF,TGTGCCAGCAGCCAATTCGTCAGCTACGAGCAGTACTTC
.,TRBV7-9,.,TRBJ2-7,CASSLSVKAFRLDEQYF,TGTGCCAGCAGCTTATCGGTAAAAGCCTTCCGTCTCGACGAGCAGTACTTC
.,TRBV6-2/TRBV6-3,.,TRBJ1-2,CASSFGGGSAGYTF,TGTGCCAGCAGCTTCGGTGGGGGGAGCGCTGGCTACACCTTC
.,TRBV7-9,.,TRBJ2-5,CASSERGVSQETQYF,TGTGCCAGCAGCGAACGAGGGGTCTCTCAAGAGACCCAGTACTTC
many,TRBV7-2,.,TRBJ2-7,CASSPQASSSYEQYF,TGTGCCAGCAGCCCCCAGGCGTCTAGCTCCTACGAGCAGTACTTC
few,TRBV18,TRBD1,TRBJ2-7,CASSPTGEKSEQYF,TGTGCCAGCTCACCGACAGGGGAGAAGAGTGAGCAGTACTTC
.,TRBV27,TRBD1,TRBJ1-1,CASSSSGTGGSAEAFF,TGTGCCAGCAGTTCTTCCGGGACAGGGGGCTCGGCTGAAGCTTTCTTT
.,TRBV2,.,TRBJ1-2,CARQGDYGYTF,TGTGCCAGACAGGGAGACTATGGCTACACCTTC
few,TRBV14,.,TRBJ2-7,CASSQDGLYEQYF,TGTGCCAGCAGCCAAGACGGACTTTACGAGCAGTACTTC
few,TRBV20-1,.,TRBJ1-5,CSAETWGDQPQHF,TGCAGTGCTGAGACGTGGGGGGATCAGCCCCAGCATTTT
once,TRBV20-1,TRBD2,TRBJ2-7,CSVRVPSGPYEQYF,TGCAGTGTCAGGGTCCCTAGCGGGCCGTACGAGCAGTACTTC
.,TRBV15,TRBD2,TRBJ2-7,CATSESLAGADEQYF,TGTGCCACCAGCGAGAGCCTAGCGGGAGCTGATGAGCAGTACTTC
once,TRBV23-1,.,TRBJ1-5,CASRDSSNQPQHF,TGCGCCAGCAGGGATTCTAGCAATCAGCCCCAGCATTTT
.,TRBV9,TRBD2,TRBJ2-2,CASSVGGSGTTGELFF,TGTGCCAGCAGCGTAGGAGGAAGCGGGACCACCGGGGAGCTGTTTTTT
few,TRBV6-5,.,TRBJ1-1,CASSRPGTFGTEAFF,TGTGCCAGCAGTCGCCCCGGGACATTTGGCACTGAAGCTTTCTTT
.,TRBV20-1,TRBD2,TRBJ2-1,CSARLRTSDSAEQFF,TGCAGTGCTCGACTCCGGACTAGTGACTCCGCTGAGCAGTTCTTC
.,TRBV28,TRBD2,TRBJ2-2,CASSLSPAGAPGELFF,TGTGCCAGCAGTTTAAGTCCAGCGGGAGCTCCCGGGGAGCTGTTTTTT
many,TRBV12-3/TRBV12-4,TRBD1,TRBJ2-5,CASSLGTGVETQYF,TGTGCCAGCAGTTTAGGGACAGGGGTAGAGACCCAGTACTTC
few,TRBV7-6,TRBD1,TRBJ1-6,CASSLGNRGSAPLHF,TGTGCCAGCAGCTTAGGCAACAGGGGTTCTGCTCCCCTCCACTTT
many,TRBV6-1,.,TRBJ2-6,CASSAGDGANVLTF,TGTGCCAGCAGTGCAGGGGATGGGGCCAACGTCCTGACTTTC
few,TRBV5-8,TRBD1,TRBJ2-1,CASSTGNRDSYNEQFF,TGTGCCAGCAGTACCGGAAACCGGGACAGTTACAATGAGCAGTTCTTC
.,TRBV4-1,.,TRBJ2-5,CASSQGLQGYETQYF,TGCGCCAGCAGCCAAGGTTTACAGGGATACGAGACCCAGTACTTC
many,TRBV7-2,TRBD1,TRBJ1-2,CASSPGGTGSSYGYTF,TGTGCCAGCAGCCCTGGTGGGACAGGGTCCTCCTATGGCTACACCTTC
.,TRBV7-3,.,TRBJ2-2,CASSWGSPNTGELFF,TGTGCCAGCAGCTGGGGTAGCCCGAACACCGGGGAGCTGTTTTTT